These 21 T cell receptor beta chains were all obtained from the same sample, sequenced in a study of neoadjuvant nivolumab and ipilimumab in lung cancer. Produced via immunoSEQ multiplex PCR; TCRdb's table is partial and in-frame only. The sample comprises fewer than 40,000 clones, about 92% of which are singletons, and roughly 2% rests with the top ten. Sequenced material: peripheral blood, taken after neoadjuvant nivolumab, alone or with ipilimumab, at or shortly before surgery. All receptors come from an adult with non-small cell lung cancer.

V usage is TRBV10-3 and J usage is TRBJ2-1; D ambiguous. CDR1 ENHRY and CDR2 SYGVKD come from the germline V gene. Trimming removed 8 bases from V and 8 bases from J, with 7 bases in between. The CDR3 is 10 amino acids. In DNA, the CDR3 is TGTGCCATCCAAATCCATGAGCAGTTCTTC. Translated: CAIQIHEQFF.

The V call is TRBV11-3, the J call TRBJ2-7, with D possibly TRBD2 on 6 matching bases. The CDR3 is 17 residues long. The germline V and J ends were trimmed by 4 bases and 4 bases, with 23 bases remaining between them. CDR1 SGHNT and CDR2 YENEEA come from the germline V gene. CDR3: CASSWTRLGGTGYEQYF. The CDR3, as DNA: TGTGCCAGCAGCTGGACCCGCCTTGGAGGGACGGGTTACGAGCAGTACTTC.

The chain has TRBV18 and TRBJ1-1, with unresolved D. This CDR3 has 14 residues. V was trimmed by 0 bases and J by 1 base, leaving 6 bases between them. Per germline, CDR1 KGHSH and CDR2 LQKENI. The DNA of the CDR3 is TGTGCCAGCTCACCACCCCTGAAGAACACTGAAGCTTTCTTT. It translates to CASSPPLKNTEAFF.

The chain links TRBV5-1 to TRBJ2-2; D is perhaps TRBD1 (6 bases). This CDR3 has 15 amino acids. The V gene lost 5 bases and the J gene lost 0 bases, with 11 bases spanning the gap. Looked up from germline, CDR1 is SGHRS and CDR2 is YFSETQ. This chain's CDR3 is CASSRTATNTGELFF. In DNA form, the CDR3 reads TGCGCCAGCAGTCGGACAGCGACGAACACCGGGGAGCTGTTTTTT.

The gene calls are TRBV20-1 and TRBJ1-2; D call uncertain. Trimming shortened V by 4 bases and J by 4 bases, and 7 bases separated the two germline ends. This CDR3 has 11 amino acids. The germline V gene has CDR1 DFQATT and CDR2 SNEGSKA (reference sequence). CDR3 amino acids: CSAKPFYGYTF. CDR3 nucleotide sequence: TGCAGTGCTAAACCCTTCTATGGCTACACCTTC.

The chain employs TRBV7-8 and TRBJ2-7, with TRBD2 matching over 10 bases. Germline V gene lookup returns CDR1 SGHVS and CDR2 FQNEAQ. V trimming: 2 bases; J trimming: 2 bases; junction bases outside the gene matches: 3. This CDR3 region has 15 residues. CDR3 nucleotides: TGTGCCAGCAGCTTACCAGCGGGAGGGCCCTACGAGCAGTACTTC. It is translated as CASSLPAGGPYEQYF.

The chain employs TRBV11-2 and TRBJ2-2, with 10 positions matching TRBD2. Germline values: CDR1 SGHAT, CDR2 FQNNGV. Germline trimming cut 7 bases from V and 3 bases from J; bases unmatched to any gene: 11. The CDR3 length is 17 residues. CDR3 nucleotide sequence: TGTGCCAGCACCGTAACTAGCGGGACTTATTACACCGGGGAGCTGTTTTTT. Translating gives CASTVTSGTYYTGELFF.

This chain uses TRBV2 with TRBJ1-5, with TRBD1 as a possible D gene (5 bases). Germline-derived CDR1 and CDR2 are SNHLY and FYNNEI. The CDR3 loop spans 12 amino acids. V gave up 3 bases and J gave up 8 bases, with 8 bases separating them. CDR3: CASSDQQEPQHF. The CDR3 DNA is TGTGCCAGCAGTGACCAACAGGAGCCCCAGCATTTT.

The CDR3 loop reads CASRSGMGPNTEAFF. Written as DNA, the CDR3 is TGCGCCAGCAGATCAGGGATGGGGCCGAACACTGAAGCTTTCTTT. The V gene is TRBV5-1, the J gene TRBJ1-1; weak D call: TRBD1 (5 bases). The CDR3 runs to 15 residues. Germline CDR1 reads SGHRS; CDR2 reads YFSETQ. V was clipped by 5 bases and J by 1 base, with 15 bases between them.

The chain recombines TRBV6-5 with TRBJ1-4; D is ambiguous. The length of the CDR3 is 12 residues. Germline CDR1 MNHEY, CDR2 SVGAGI. The V end was cut by 0 bases, the J end by 8 bases, with 4 bases between. CDR3 nucleotide sequence: TGTGCCAGCAGTTACTCCGGGGAAAAACTGTTTTTT. Protein: CASSYSGEKLFF.

The chain uses TRBV29-1 and TRBJ2-7; tentative D call: TRBD1 (5 bases). Germline values: CDR1 SQVTM, CDR2 ANQGSEA. This CDR3 region has 11 residues. Deletions cut 6 bases from V and 6 bases from J, with 12 bases between. The CDR3 region is CSVSQGSEQYF. The CDR3 DNA follows: TGCAGCGTGTCTCAGGGATCCGAGCAGTACTTC.

This chain uses TRBV11-3 with TRBJ2-1; 11 positions agree with TRBD2. V shed 1 base, J shed 4 bases, and the junction held 3 bases outside the gene matches. CDR1 is SGHNT, CDR2 YENEEA, per germline. The CDR3 runs 16 residues. CDR3 nucleotides: TGTGCCAGCAGCTTAGTGACTAGCGGGGAGTACAATGAGCAGTTCTTC. Protein sequence: CASSLVTSGEYNEQFF.

V is TRBV7-8 and J is TRBJ1-2; TRBD1 agrees at 7 bases. The CDR3 consists of 15 residues. J lost 2 bases, V lost 7 bases, and 10 bases had no gene match. Germline CDR1 reads SGHVS; CDR2 reads FQNEAQ. DNA for the CDR3: TGTGCCAGCACCAGGGGGGCAGGGGCGAACTATGGCTACACCTTC. This encodes CASTRGAGANYGYTF.

The chain is built from TRBV7-3 and TRBJ2-7; 14 bases line up with TRBD2. Trimming removed 5 bases from V and 2 bases from J; junction bases left unmatched: 2. The CDR3 consists of 15 residues. CDR1 is SGHTA and CDR2 is FQGTGA in the germline V gene. CDR3 sequence reads: CASSPTSGRAYEQYF. The CDR3 DNA is TGTGCCAGCAGCCCGACTAGCGGGAGGGCCTACGAGCAGTACTTC.

A few counts support this clone. Other nucleotide sequences from this sample produce the same CDR3. J is TRBJ1-1 and V is TRBV19, with 9 bases aligning to TRBD1. Germline trimming cut 10 bases from V and 2 bases from J; bases unmatched to any gene: 5. CDR1 and CDR2 from the germline V gene are LNHDA and SQIVND (reference sequence). The CDR3 contains 13 residues. CDR3 sequence reads: CATQQGANTEAFF. Here the CDR3 DNA reads TGTGCCACCCAACAGGGGGCAAACACTGAAGCTTTCTTT.

V usage is TRBV6-1 and J usage is TRBJ1-1, with 7 bases that match TRBD1. This CDR3 is 13 amino acids long. In germline, CDR1 is MNHNS, CDR2 SASEGT. The V segment lost 2 bases and the J segment 7 bases; nucleotides outside the gene matches: 4. The CDR3 DNA follows: TGTGCCAGCAGTGAAAGGGGACAGATTGAAGCTTTCTTT. Protein sequence: CASSERGQIEAFF.

J is TRBJ2-7 and V is TRBV5-1, with D unclear. Trimming took off 5 bases at V and 1 base at J, with 16 bases between the two ends. The CDR3 spans 15 residues. CDR1 SGHRS and CDR2 YFSETQ come from the germline V gene. CDR3 nucleotides: TGCGCCAGCAGGAACGATCCAACGAATTCCTACGAGCAGTACTTC. Protein product: CASRNDPTNSYEQYF.

The chain is built from TRBV5-4 and TRBJ1-1; 8 nucleotides match TRBD1. The trim removed 5 bases at V and 1 base at J, leaving 4 bases unmatched. Germline CDR1 and CDR2: SGHNT and YYREEE (reference sequence). There are 14 residues in the CDR3. In nucleotides, the CDR3 is TGTGCCAGCAGTCTGACAGGGGCGAACACTGAAGCTTTCTTT. It translates to CASSLTGANTEAFF.

This chain links TRBV7-8 with TRBJ1-5; perhaps TRBD1 as D (6 bases). Per germline, CDR1 SGHVS and CDR2 FQNEAQ. CDR3 length: 14 residues. Trimming removed 4 bases at V and 7 bases at J, with 14 bases between. The CDR3 protein is CASSSQGSGQPQHF. In DNA, the CDR3 is TGTGCCAGCAGCTCCCAGGGGAGCGGACAGCCCCAGCATTTT.

CDR3 DNA: TGTGCCGTAGATGGAGGGCGAAACACCGGGGAGCTGTTTTTT. This translates into CAVDGGRNTGELFF. The rearrangement links TRBV10-3 to TRBJ2-2, with a weak D call TRBD2 (6 bases). Germline values: CDR1 ENHRY, CDR2 SYGVKD. The CDR3 runs 14 residues. V lost 11 bases and J 2 bases, leaving 15 bases between the germline ends.

The chain employs TRBV18 and TRBJ2-2, with D perhaps matching TRBD1 (6 bases). Germline CDR1 is KGHSH and CDR2 is LQKENI. The length of the CDR3 is 15 residues. V was shortened by 6 bases and J by 3 bases, with 14 bases between the two germline ends. This chain's CDR3 is CASSSGDAYTGELFF. The CDR3 region has the DNA TGTGCCAGCTCGTCAGGGGATGCATACACCGGGGAGCTGTTTTTT.